The next 5 T cell receptor beta chains were all read from a single sample in a study of T-cell memory formation after mild COVID-19. Using its own MiXCR run on the 5' RACE reads, TCRdb lists one record per CDR3 protein. This repertoire shows about 560,000 distinct CDR3 sequences, around 16% found once; its top ten account for about 8.6%. Sequenced input: PBMCs or a T cell subset sorted from them (not recorded which). Every receptor here comes from an adult woman who had mild COVID-19 (a few samples of this study predate the infection). Cell type and time point are not known.

The gene calls are TRBV29-1 and TRBJ2-7; D not resolved. This CDR3 has 14 amino acids. The V gene lost 7 bases and the J gene lost 2 bases, with 18 bases spanning the gap. CDR1 and CDR2 (germline): SQVTM, ANQGSEA. The CDR3: CSGTVPLETYEQYF. The CDR3 DNA reads as TGCAGCGGCACAGTTCCCCTCGAGACCTACGAGCAGTACTTC.

This clonotype appeared once. This chain connects TRBV19 to TRBJ1-3; D is unclear. V lost 1 base to trimming and J lost 1 base, with 8 bases between them. Germline values: CDR1 LNHDA, CDR2 SQIVND (reference sequence). This CDR3 has 15 amino acids. This CDR3 is CASSIGALSGNTIYF. The CDR3 coding sequence is TGTGCCAGTAGTATAGGAGCTCTGTCTGGAAACACCATATATTTT.

Only a few counts were recorded for this clonotype. V and J are TRBV14 and TRBJ1-6; a weak D match, TRBD1 (5 bases). The CDR3 extends over 14 amino acids. Germline V CDR1 and CDR2: SGHDN, FVKESK. V was clipped by 6 bases and J by 10 bases, with 16 bases between them. CDR3 region: CASRDRTPYSPLHF. As DNA, the CDR3 is TGTGCCAGCAGAGATAGGACACCATACTCACCCCTCCACTTT.

For the CDR3, the DNA is TGTGCCAGCAGCCCAGCAGGGGGTGTATCCACTGAAGCTTTCTTT. As protein: CASSPAGGVSTEAFF. The V call is TRBV11-3, the J call TRBJ1-1, with 7 bases fitting TRBD1. The CDR3 length is 15 residues. V gave up 5 bases and J gave up 4 bases; unmatched junction bases: 10. CDR1 is SGHNT and CDR2 is YENEEA in the germline V gene.

The chain employs TRBV11-2 and TRBJ2-7; 10 bases are a match to TRBD1. Germline V gene sequence: CDR1 SGHAT, CDR2 FQNNGV. J lost 2 bases, V lost 5 bases, and 6 bases had no gene match. The CDR3 length is 15 residues. CDR3 in DNA: TGTGCCAGCAGCCCCGGGACAGGGGTTACCTACGAGCAGTACTTC. It is translated as CASSPGTGVTYEQYF.